What follows describes a single T cell receptor (beta chain). The clone's antigen remains unknown. The input lacks base qualities; no much larger clone sits a single base away. This entry comes from a study of shared clonotypes between healthy human individuals (dated by TCRdb to 2020 to 2022). Background on the whole study: The cohort included a few men and two women between 18 and 49 years of age. The study deeply sequenced blood TCR repertoires of about 5 healthy adults to estimate repertoire size and the extent of clonotype sharing between individuals. Per donor, three plates each were used for CD4 naive and CD4 memory, two for CD8 naive, and one for CD8 memory. Between about 0.85 and 9.5 billion PBMCs per donor were obtained by leukapheresis. To increase sequencing depth and limit assay-specific biases, different laboratories used diverse techniques to prepare libraries and sequence TCR repertoires.

Donors were healthy HIV-negative adults with no recently reported acute infections or vaccinations. Every donor was a Caucasian adult residing in Nashville, Tennessee, USA. CD4+ T cells were enriched by magnetic negative selection, after which naive cells were positively selected on CD45RA and the negative fraction was taken as the memory subset. After blood collection by leukapheresis, PBMCs were isolated using Ficoll-Histopaque density gradient centrifugation and then cryopreserved in the vapor phase of liquid nitrogen. Analytical flow cytometry was used to check the purity and quantity of each magnetically sorted T cell population. Each sorted fraction had its genomic DNA isolated and then quantified by UV absorbance on a Nanodrop 2000c. Using the deep immunoSEQ assay, multiplex PCR amplified TCR CDR3 regions from genomic DNA. For each cell subset, the extracted genomic DNA was distributed evenly across all wells of several immunoSEQ 96-well plates, and each plate served as one replicate. For sorted subsets, around 0.2 ug genomic DNA, equal to about 30,000 T cell genomes, was loaded into each replicate PCR. Purified libraries were quantified with a Qubit 3.0 fluorometer, sized on a Bioanalyzer 2100, and re-quantified with the KAPA Library Quantification kit. Each immunoSEQ 96-well plate was sequenced on its own single-read 150-cycle Illumina NextSeq 550 flow cell. Per the authors' processing: Because the immunoSEQ output included only junctional sequences and no quality scores, the filtering could not be the same as the filtering used for full-length reads. To assign V/J genes and CDR3, sequences were annotated using PyIR, a Python wrapper for IgBLAST v1.9, with IMGT germline references. Reads with weak V/J assignments (E-value above 1e-6), missing CDR3, stop codons, out-of-frame junctions, or ambiguous translated residues were removed. V3J clonotypes were defined as sequences sharing an identical inferred V gene, J gene, and CDR3 amino acid sequence. Percentage overlap between repertoires was calculated by dividing the number of shared unique clonotypes by the size of the smaller repertoire. RTK rarefaction, the Chao1 estimator, and Recon v2.1 estimates of unobserved clonotypes were used to assess repertoire richness. For all TCRbeta clonotypes obtained by the gDNA method from a handful of donors, generation probabilities were computed with OLGA. TCRdb's version of the immuneACCESS table is confined to in-frame rearrangements and falls short of the full clone set. An unresolved V gene accounts for under half of the shortfall where checked; the remainder is of unknown origin. V and J calls and clone size follow that table, whereas D and trimming were derived from the DNA. The sample yields over a million clones; roughly 97% were counted once. Roughly 1.2% of the sample lies in the top ten.

Results and caveats for the whole study, not just this receptor: Based on pairwise subsampling, the degree of clonotype sharing among donors was expected to be affected by sequencing depth. The genetic and exposure-history diversity represented was limited by the small number of donors. Only blood was sampled, and tissue TCR repertoires likely differ from those in blood. Naive subsets generally had larger estimated clonotype richness than memory subsets. Compared with non-shared clonotypes, clonotypes shared by all four sorted-subset donors had higher generation probabilities. When several donors were compared, the shared fraction of clonotypes was about 5.2% for naive CD4, 3.5% for naive CD8, about 2.4% for memory CD4, and roughly 0.4% for memory CD8. Incomplete sequencing was indicated by rarefaction of sorted-subset datasets, despite the large sequencing depth.

The germline V end is reduced by 5 bases and the J end by 3 bases; junction bases left unmatched: 8. Based on the germline V gene, the CDR1 and CDR2 sequences are SGHTA and FQGNSA. Including cysteine and phenylalanine, the CDR3 has 16 amino acids. The entry retains the CDR3 DNA only, 48 bases that are in frame from base 1. The chain couples TRBV7-2 to TRBJ2-1; 9 bases in the junction line up with TRBD2. The receptor was derived from a man aged 25-45 years in good health. Material for sequencing was naive CD4+ T cells sorted from blood. The sample's cell subset or site label is to be understood as: CD45RA+ positively selected. The CDR3 region: CASSPSFSGSYNEQFF. The nucleotide sequence is TGTGCCAGCAGCCCAAGTTTTAGCGGGAGCTACAATGAGCAGTTCTTC. The CDR3 plus the reference TRBV7-2 and TRBJ2-1 genes for the other parts give the full variable domain: GAGVSQSPSNKVTEKGKDVELRCDPISGHTALYWYRQSLGQGLEFLIYFQGNSAPDKSGLPSDRFSAERTGGSVSTLTIQRTQQEDSAVYLCASSPSFSGSYNEQFFGPGTRLTVL.